This note documents a single T cell receptor beta chain sequence. The germline gene is not matched at one end of the junction; a read error may be the cause. The data are from a study of cytomegalovirus exposure and HLA in healthy donors. PCR employed 60 Vbeta and 13 Jbeta primers. Sequencing used immunoSEQ multiplex PCR; TCRdb keeps in-frame clones, though not all of them. The data contain about 96,000 clones, approximately 74% of them singletons. Germline CDR1 SGHDT, CDR2 YYEEEE. CDR3 size: 15 residues. The donors gave bone marrow, and they were healthy. While unrecorded immune exposures were likely, the donors were nominally healthy when sampled.

This TCR was recovered from a female donor in good health and CMV-seropositive. The V and J genes are TRBV5-6 and TRBJ2-1; 8 bases map to TRBD1. The source material was PBMCs. This CDR3 is CASSLDRASYNEQFF. The CDR3 region has the DNA TGTGCCAGCAGTTTGGACAGGGCCTCCTACAATGAGCAGTTCTTC.